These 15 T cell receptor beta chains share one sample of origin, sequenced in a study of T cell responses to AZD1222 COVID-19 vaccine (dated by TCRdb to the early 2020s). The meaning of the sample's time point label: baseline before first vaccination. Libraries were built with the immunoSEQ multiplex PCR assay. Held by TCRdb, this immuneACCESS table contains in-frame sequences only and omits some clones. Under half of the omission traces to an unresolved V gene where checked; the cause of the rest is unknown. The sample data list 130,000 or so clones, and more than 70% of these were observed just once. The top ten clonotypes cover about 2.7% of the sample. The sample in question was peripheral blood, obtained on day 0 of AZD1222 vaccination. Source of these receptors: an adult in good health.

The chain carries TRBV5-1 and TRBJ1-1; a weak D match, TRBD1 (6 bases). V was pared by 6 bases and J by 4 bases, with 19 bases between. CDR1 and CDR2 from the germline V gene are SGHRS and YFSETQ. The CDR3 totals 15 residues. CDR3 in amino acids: CASTSWAGAATEAFF. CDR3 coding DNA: TGCGCCAGCACGTCGTGGGCAGGGGCGGCCACTGAAGCTTTCTTT.

The CDR3 sequence is CASSQGPLTYNSPLHF. The CDR3 bases are TGTGCCAGCAGCCAAGGGCCCCTTACCTATAATTCACCCCTCCACTTT. The V call is TRBV3-1 (or the pseudogene TRBV3-2), the J call TRBJ1-6; D gene ambiguous. Germline V CDR1 and CDR2: LGHDT, YNNKEL (reference sequence). V was cut by 1 base and J by 2 bases, with 9 bases left in between. The CDR3 runs to 16 residues.

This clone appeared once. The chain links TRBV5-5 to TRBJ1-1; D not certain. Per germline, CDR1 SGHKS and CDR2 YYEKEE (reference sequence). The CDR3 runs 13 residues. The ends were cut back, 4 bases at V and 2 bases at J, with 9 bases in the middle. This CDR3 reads CASSLLFNTEAFF. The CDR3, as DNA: TGTGCCAGCAGCCTCCTCTTTAACACTGAAGCTTTCTTT.

CDR3 protein: CASSLGMNTEAFF. Written as DNA, the CDR3 is TGTGCCAGTAGTCTCGGGATGAACACTGAAGCTTTCTTT. The chain links TRBV19 to TRBJ1-1, with D unclear. V dropped 5 bases and J dropped 0 bases, with 7 bases sitting between them. This CDR3 is 13 amino acids long. Germline CDR1 reads LNHDA; CDR2 reads SQIVND (reference sequence).

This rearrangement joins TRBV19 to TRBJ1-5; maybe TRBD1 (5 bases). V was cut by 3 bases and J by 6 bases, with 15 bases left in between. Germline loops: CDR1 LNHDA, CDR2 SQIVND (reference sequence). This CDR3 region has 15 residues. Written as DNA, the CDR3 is TGTGCCAGTAGTATTGAAGGAGGGGTTGGTCAGCCCCAGCATTTT. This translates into CASSIEGGVGQPQHF. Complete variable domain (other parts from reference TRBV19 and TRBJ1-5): DGGITQSPKYLFRKEGQNVTLSCEQNLNHDAMYWYRQDPGQGLRLIYYSQIVNDFQKGDIAEGYSVSREKKESFPLTVTSAQKNPTAFYLCASSIEGGVGQPQHFGDGTRLSIL.

The CDR3, as DNA: TGTGCCAGCAGCTTAGTGGCGGGACGTCCCCCCAATGAGCAGTTCTTC. Amino acids: CASSLVAGRPPNEQFF. This chain joins TRBV7-9 and TRBJ2-1; tentative D call: TRBD2 (6 bases). Per the germline V gene, CDR1 is SEHNR and CDR2 is FQNEAQ (reference sequence). Trimming cost V 1 base and J 6 bases, with 16 bases left between them. CDR3 length: 16 residues.

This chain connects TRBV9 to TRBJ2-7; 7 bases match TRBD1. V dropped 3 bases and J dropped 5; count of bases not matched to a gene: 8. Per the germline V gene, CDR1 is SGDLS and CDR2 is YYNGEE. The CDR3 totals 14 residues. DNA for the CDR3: TGTGCCAGCAGCGCAGGGCTAACAGGGGACGAGCAGTACTTC. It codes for CASSAGLTGDEQYF.

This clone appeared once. The CDR3 DNA reads TGTGCCAGCAGTTCCCTCGGGTTAGATACGCAGTATTTT. It translates to CASSSLGLDTQYF. The chain combines TRBV27 with TRBJ2-3; no firm D call. Per germline, CDR1 MNHEY and CDR2 SMNVEV (reference sequence). Deletions cut 4 bases from V and 5 bases from J, with 10 bases between. The CDR3 consists of 13 residues.

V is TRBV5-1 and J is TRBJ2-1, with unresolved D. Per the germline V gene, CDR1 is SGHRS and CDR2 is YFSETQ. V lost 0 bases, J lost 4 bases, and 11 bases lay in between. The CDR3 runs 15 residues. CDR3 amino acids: CASSLDTNVYNEQFF. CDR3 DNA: TGCGCCAGCAGCTTGGACACTAATGTATACAATGAGCAGTTCTTC.

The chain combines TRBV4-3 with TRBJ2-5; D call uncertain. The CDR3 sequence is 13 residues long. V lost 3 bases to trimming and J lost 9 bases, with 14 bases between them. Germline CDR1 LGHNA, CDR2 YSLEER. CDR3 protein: CASSQSLGEAQYF. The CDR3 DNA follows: TGCGCCAGCAGCCAGTCTCTAGGTGAGGCCCAGTACTTC.

Here the CDR3 reads CASSQDFFQGGYEQYF. The CDR3 DNA reads TGTGCCAGCAGCCAAGACTTTTTCCAGGGTGGATACGAGCAGTACTTC. The genes are TRBV3-1 (or the pseudogene TRBV3-2) and TRBJ2-7, with D perhaps matching TRBD1 (5 bases). This CDR3 is built from 16 residues. V lost 0 bases and J lost 4, with 16 bases in between. Germline V gene data show CDR1 as LGHDT and CDR2 as YNNKEL (reference sequence).

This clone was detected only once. The CDR3 loop reads CASSQDQGGTEAFF. CDR3 nucleotide sequence: TGTGCCAGCAGCCAAGATCAGGGCGGAACTGAAGCTTTCTTT. J is TRBJ1-1 and V is TRBV4-2; TRBD1 might be the D (5 bases). The V gene lost 0 bases and the J gene lost 5 bases, with 10 bases spanning the gap. This CDR3 spans 14 amino acids. CDR1 and CDR2 from the germline V gene are LGHNA and YNFKEQ.

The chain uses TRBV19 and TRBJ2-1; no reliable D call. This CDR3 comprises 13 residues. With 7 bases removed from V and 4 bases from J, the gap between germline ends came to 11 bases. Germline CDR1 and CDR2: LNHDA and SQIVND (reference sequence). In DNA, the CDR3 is TGTGCCAGTACAGGCAGATCATACAATGAGCAGTTCTTC. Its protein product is CASTGRSYNEQFF. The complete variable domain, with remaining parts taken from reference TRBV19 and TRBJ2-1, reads DGGITQSPKYLFRKEGQNVTLSCEQNLNHDAMYWYRQDPGQGLRLIYYSQIVNDFQKGDIAEGYSVSREKKESFPLTVTSAQKNPTAFYLCASTGRSYNEQFFGPGTRLTVL.

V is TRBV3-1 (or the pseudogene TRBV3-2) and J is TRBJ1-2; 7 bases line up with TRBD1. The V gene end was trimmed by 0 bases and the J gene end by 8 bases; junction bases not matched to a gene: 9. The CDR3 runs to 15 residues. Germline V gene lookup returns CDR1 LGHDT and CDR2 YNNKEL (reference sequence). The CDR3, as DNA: TGTGCCAGCAGCCAAGACGAGGGGGCGAGTTACGGCTACACCTTC. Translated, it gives CASSQDEGASYGYTF.

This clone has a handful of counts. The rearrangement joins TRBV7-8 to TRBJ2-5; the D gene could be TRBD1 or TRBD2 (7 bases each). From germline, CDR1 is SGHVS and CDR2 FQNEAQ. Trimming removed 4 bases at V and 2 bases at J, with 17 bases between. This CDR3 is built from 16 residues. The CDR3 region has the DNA TGTGCCAGCAGCTACGATAGACAGGGAGGGCAAGAGACCCAGTACTTC. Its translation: CASSYDRQGGQETQYF.